This TCR beta chain comes out of a study of T cells in Graves' hyperthyroidism and ophthalmopathy. CDR3 length equals 11 residues. The V end lost 5 bases, the J end lost 14 bases, and 16 bases lay between the germline ends. The germline V gene encodes CDR1 DFQATT and CDR2 SNEGSKA (reference sequence). The TCR beta CDR3 regions underwent amplification using RNA transcripts as the source. TCR CDR3 underwent first-round RT-PCR with the HTBI primer set. Each CDR3 protein gets one entry after TCRdb re-called the multiplex PCR reads with MiXCR. The sample gives around 56,000 distinct CDR3 sequences, under 70% of which show up once; 2.5% to 3.5% is in the top ten.

The source is a woman in her sixties or seventies with Graves' ophthalmopathy. Input material: blood. V and J are TRBV20-1 and TRBJ1-5; D is undetermined. The CDR3 DNA sequence: TGCAGTGCTGGCGGGAGAATGCGTGAGCATTTT. Translated, it gives CSAGGRMREHF.